This TCR beta chain was sequenced in a study of neoadjuvant anti-PD-1 for oral cavity cancer. Blood libraries mostly used roughly 500 ng genomic DNA, six replicates each. TCRdb's copy holds only in-frame clones and misses some; the assay was immunoSEQ multiplex PCR. The data show some 66,000 clones, more than 70% seen once. The CDR3 runs 15 residues. Germline CDR1 reads SEHNR; CDR2 reads FQNEAQ (reference sequence). Trimming removed 2 bases from V and 1 base from J, with 6 bases in between. These newly diagnosed stage II-IVA oral cavity squamous cell carcinoma patients had no prior systemic or radiation treatment.

This receptor was obtained from a person aged 35 to 85 with oral cavity squamous cell carcinoma. The chain employs TRBV7-9 and TRBJ2-6; no clear D gene. Sequenced material: PBMCs, taken before nivolumab (anti-PD-1) treatment. CDR3 DNA sequence: TGTGCCAGCAGCTTAAAGGGTTCTGGGGCCAACGTCCTGACTTTC. It yields the protein CASSLKGSGANVLTF.